This T cell receptor (beta chain) was recovered during a study of T cells after yellow fever vaccination. A 5'RACE template-switching step, the method used to make TCR cDNA, added a universal primer site and UMIs. One entry per CDR3 protein results from TCRdb running MiXCR on the 5' RACE reads. Among some 320,000 distinct CDR3 sequences listed, over 8.5% were seen once. Trimming shortened V by 7 bases and J by 1 base, and 13 bases separated the two germline ends. The CDR3 is 14 amino acids. Germline values: CDR1 SGHVS, CDR2 FNYEAQ. This clonotype was seen repeatedly, ten times or more. This receptor was taken from a man aged 18 to 30 who received the YFV17D yellow fever vaccine. The chain links TRBV7-6 to TRBJ1-1, with a tentative D call TRBD1 (5 bases). The sample here was CD4+ T cells sorted from PBMCs, taken 45 days after the yellow fever booster vaccination. In nucleotides, the CDR3 is TGTGCCAGCAAACTTTCGGGGCAGAACACTGAAGCTTTCTTT. Its protein product is CASKLSGQNTEAFF. The complete variable domain, with remaining parts taken from reference TRBV7-6 and TRBJ1-1, reads GAGVSQSPRYKVTKRGQDVALRCDPISGHVSLYWYRQALGQGPEFLTYFNYEAQQDKSGLPNDRFSAERPEGSISTLTIQRTEQRDSAMYRCASKLSGQNTEAFFGQGTRLTVV.